This T cell receptor (beta chain) was sequenced for a study of identical twins. TCRdb independently ran MiXCR on the 5' RACE reads; one entry per CDR3 protein. In the table there are roughly 490,000 distinct CDR3 sequences, over 11% of which are singletons. Study results and limitations: The study found excess low generation probability among twin-shared out-of-frame alpha sequences.

This clonotype was found a few times. Its cognate antigen is unknown. V shed 4 bases and J shed 5 bases, with 15 bases lying between them. Germline-derived CDR1 and CDR2 are SGDLS and YYNGEE. This CDR3 is 15 amino acids long. The same specimen was also included in a second study, on yellow fever vaccine responses in identical twins. As that report states: On the reported evidence, twins' vaccine T cell responses seemed partly convergent and partly personalized.

The TCR sequence derives from a young woman in good health. V and J are TRBV9 and TRBJ2-2; D is possibly TRBD1 or TRBD2 (6 bases each). Source material: CD4+ T cells sorted from blood. The CDR3 here is CASSWGQGGTGELFF. The DNA of the CDR3 is TGTGCCAGCAGCTGGGGGCAGGGAGGTACCGGGGAGCTGTTTTTT.